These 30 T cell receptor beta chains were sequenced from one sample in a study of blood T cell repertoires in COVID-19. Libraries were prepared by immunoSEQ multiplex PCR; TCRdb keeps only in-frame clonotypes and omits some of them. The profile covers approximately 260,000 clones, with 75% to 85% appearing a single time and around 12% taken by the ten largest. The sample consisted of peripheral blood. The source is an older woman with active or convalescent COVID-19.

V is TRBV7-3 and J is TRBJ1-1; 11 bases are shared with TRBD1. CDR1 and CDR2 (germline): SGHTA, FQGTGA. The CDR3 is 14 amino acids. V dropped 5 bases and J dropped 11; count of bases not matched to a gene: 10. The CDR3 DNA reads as TGTGCCAGCAGCGAACGGACAGGGGGCGGTGGGGCTTTCTTT. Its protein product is CASSERTGGGGAFF.

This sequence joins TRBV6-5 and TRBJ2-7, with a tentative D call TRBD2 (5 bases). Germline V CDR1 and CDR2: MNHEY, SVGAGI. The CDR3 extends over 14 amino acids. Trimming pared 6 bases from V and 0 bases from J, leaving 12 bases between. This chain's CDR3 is CASRPRGPSYEQYF. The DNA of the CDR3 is TGTGCCAGCAGACCACGGGGTCCCTCCTACGAGCAGTACTTC.

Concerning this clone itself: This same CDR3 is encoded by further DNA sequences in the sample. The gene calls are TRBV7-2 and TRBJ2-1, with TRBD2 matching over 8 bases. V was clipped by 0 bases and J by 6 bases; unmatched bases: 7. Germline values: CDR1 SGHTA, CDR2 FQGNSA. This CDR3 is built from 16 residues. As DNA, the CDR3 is TGTGCCAGCAGCTTAGCCGGACTAGCTGGGGGCAATGAGCAGTTCTTC. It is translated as CASSLAGLAGGNEQFF. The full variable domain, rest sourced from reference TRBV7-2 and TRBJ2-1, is GAGVSQSPSNKVTEKGKDVELRCDPISGHTALYWYRQSLGQGLEFLIYFQGNSAPDKSGLPSDRFSAERTGGSVSTLTIQRTQQEDSAVYLCASSLAGLAGGNEQFFGPGTRLTVL.

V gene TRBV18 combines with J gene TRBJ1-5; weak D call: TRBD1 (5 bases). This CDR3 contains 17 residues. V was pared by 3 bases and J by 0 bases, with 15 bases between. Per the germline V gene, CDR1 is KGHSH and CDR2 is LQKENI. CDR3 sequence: CASSPTWAGDSNQPQHF. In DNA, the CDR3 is TGTGCCAGCTCACCTACCTGGGCGGGGGATAGCAATCAGCCCCAGCATTTT. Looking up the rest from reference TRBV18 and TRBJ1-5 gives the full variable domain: NAGVMQNPRHLVRRRGQEARLRCSPMKGHSHVYWYRQLPEEGLKFMVYLQKENIIDESGMPKERFSAEFPKEGPSILRIQQVVRGDSAAYFCASSPTWAGDSNQPQHFGDGTRLSIL.

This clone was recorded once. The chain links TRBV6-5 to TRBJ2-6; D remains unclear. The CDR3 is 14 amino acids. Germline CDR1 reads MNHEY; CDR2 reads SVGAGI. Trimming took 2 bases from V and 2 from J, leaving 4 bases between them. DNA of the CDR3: TGTGCCAGCAGTTACGGGCCTGGGGCCAACGTCCTGACTTTC. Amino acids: CASSYGPGANVLTF.

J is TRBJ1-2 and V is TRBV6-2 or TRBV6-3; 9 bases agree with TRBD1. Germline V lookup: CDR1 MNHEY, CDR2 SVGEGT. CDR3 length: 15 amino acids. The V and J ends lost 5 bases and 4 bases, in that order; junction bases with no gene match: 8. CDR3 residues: CASSPTGQGSYGYTF. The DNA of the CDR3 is TGTGCCAGCAGTCCAACGGGACAGGGTAGCTATGGCTACACCTTC.

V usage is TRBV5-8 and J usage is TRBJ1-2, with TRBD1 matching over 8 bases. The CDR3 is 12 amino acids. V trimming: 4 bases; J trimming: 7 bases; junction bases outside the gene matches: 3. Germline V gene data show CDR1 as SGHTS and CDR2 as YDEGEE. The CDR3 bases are TGTGCCAGCAGCGCGGGACAGGTTGGCTACACCTTC. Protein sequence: CASSAGQVGYTF.

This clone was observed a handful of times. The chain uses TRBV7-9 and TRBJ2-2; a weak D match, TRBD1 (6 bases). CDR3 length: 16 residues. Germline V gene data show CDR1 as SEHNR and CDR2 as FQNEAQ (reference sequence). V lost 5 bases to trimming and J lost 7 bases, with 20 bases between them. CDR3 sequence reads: CASSRWAGALGGELFF. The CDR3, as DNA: TGTGCCAGCAGCCGATGGGCAGGGGCCCTCGGCGGGGAGCTGTTTTTT. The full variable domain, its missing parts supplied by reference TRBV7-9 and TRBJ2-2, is DTGVSQNPRHKITKRGQNVTFRCDPISEHNRLYWYRQTLGQGPEFLTYFQNEAQLEKSRLLSDRFSAERPKGSFSTLEIQRTEQGDSAMYLCASSRWAGALGGELFFGEGSRLTVL.

The CDR3 DNA reads as TGTGCCAGCAGTTACGGACTAGCGGGGACCTACGAGCAGTACTTC. Protein: CASSYGLAGTYEQYF. The chain is built from TRBV6-2 or TRBV6-3 and TRBJ2-7; 12 nucleotides align to TRBD2. Germline lookup yields CDR1 MNHEY and CDR2 SVGEGT. This CDR3 has 15 residues. Trimming removed 2 bases from V and 2 bases from J; junction bases left unmatched: 1.

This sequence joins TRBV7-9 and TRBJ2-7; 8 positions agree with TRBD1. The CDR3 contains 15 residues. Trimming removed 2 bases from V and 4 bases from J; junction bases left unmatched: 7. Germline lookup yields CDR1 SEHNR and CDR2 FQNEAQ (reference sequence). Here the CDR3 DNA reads TGTGCCAGCAGCTTACATAAGGGACAGGATTACGAGCAGTACTTC. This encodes CASSLHKGQDYEQYF.

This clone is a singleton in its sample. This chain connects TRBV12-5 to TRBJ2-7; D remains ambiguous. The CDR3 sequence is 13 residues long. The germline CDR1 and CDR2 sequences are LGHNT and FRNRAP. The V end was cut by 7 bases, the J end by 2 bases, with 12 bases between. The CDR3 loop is CASAYTPTYEQYF. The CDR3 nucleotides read TGTGCTAGTGCCTATACTCCAACCTACGAGCAGTACTTC.

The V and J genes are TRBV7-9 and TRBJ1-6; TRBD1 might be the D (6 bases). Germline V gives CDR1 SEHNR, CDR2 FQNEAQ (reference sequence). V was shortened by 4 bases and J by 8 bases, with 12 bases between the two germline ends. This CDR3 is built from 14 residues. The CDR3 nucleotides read TGTGCCAGCAGCTCCGGGACACAGTATTCACCCCTCCACTTT. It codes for CASSSGTQYSPLHF.

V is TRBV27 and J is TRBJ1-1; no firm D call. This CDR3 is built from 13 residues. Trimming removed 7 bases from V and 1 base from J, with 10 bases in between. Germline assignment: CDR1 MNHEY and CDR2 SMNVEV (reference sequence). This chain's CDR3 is CASTPPGNTEAFF. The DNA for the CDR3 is TGTGCCAGCACCCCACCCGGGAACACTGAAGCTTTCTTT.

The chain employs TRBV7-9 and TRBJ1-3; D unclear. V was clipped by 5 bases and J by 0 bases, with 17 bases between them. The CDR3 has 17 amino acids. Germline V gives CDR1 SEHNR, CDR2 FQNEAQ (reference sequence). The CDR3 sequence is CASSLVPVVRSGNTIYF. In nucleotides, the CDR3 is TGTGCCAGCAGCCTAGTGCCGGTGGTACGCTCTGGAAACACCATATATTTT.

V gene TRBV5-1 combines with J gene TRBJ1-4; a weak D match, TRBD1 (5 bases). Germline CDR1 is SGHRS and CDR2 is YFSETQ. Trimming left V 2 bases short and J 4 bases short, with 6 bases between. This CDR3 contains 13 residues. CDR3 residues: CASSLQDNEKLFF. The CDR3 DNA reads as TGCGCCAGCAGCTTACAGGATAATGAAAAACTGTTTTTT.

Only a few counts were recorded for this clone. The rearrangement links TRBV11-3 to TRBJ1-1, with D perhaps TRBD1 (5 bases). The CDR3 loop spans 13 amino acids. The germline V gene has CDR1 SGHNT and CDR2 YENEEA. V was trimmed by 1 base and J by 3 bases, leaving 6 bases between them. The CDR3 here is CASSLVQDTEAFF. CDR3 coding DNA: TGTGCCAGCAGCTTAGTACAGGACACTGAAGCTTTCTTT.

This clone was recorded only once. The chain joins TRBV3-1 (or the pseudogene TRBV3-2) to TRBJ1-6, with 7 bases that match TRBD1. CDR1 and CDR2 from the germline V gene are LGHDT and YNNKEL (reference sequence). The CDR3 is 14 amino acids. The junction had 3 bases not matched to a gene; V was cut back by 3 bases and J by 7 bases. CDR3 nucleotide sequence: TGTGCCAGCAGCCAGGGACAGCCGAATTCACCCCTCCACTTT. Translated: CASSQGQPNSPLHF.

The CDR3 bases are TGTGCCAGCAGCTTGGAGTGGGACGAGCAGTACTTC. It is translated as CASSLEWDEQYF. This rearrangement joins TRBV13 to TRBJ2-7; D is unresolved. Trimming stripped 3 bases from V and 5 bases from J, with 8 bases between. The length of the CDR3 is 12 residues. In germline, CDR1 is PRHDT, CDR2 FYEKMQ (reference sequence).

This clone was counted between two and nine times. For the CDR3, the DNA is TGTGCCAGCAGTGAAGCGCGAGGGCTCACTGAAGCTTTCTTT. Its translation: CASSEARGLTEAFF. The rearrangement uses TRBV6-1 and TRBJ1-1; D unresolved. Germline V gives CDR1 MNHNS, CDR2 SASEGT. The CDR3 extends over 14 amino acids. Trimming took 0 bases from V and 4 from J, leaving 9 bases between them.

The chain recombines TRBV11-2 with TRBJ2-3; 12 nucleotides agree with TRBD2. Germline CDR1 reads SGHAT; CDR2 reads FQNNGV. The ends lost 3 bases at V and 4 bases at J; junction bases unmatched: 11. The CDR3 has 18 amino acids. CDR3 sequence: CASSFWASGGVGADTQYF. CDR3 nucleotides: TGTGCCAGCAGCTTTTGGGCTAGCGGGGGGGTCGGGGCAGATACGCAGTATTTT.

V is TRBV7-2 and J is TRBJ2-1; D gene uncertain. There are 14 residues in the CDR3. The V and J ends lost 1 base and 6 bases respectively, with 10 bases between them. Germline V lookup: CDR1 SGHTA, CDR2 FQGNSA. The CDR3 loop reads CASSLVAPGNEQFF. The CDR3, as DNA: TGTGCCAGCAGCTTAGTGGCTCCTGGCAATGAGCAGTTCTTC.

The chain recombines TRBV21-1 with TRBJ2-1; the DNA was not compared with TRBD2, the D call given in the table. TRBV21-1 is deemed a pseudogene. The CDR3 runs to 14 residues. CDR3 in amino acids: CASSKRVLPGEQFF. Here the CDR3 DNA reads TGTGCCAGCAGCAAACGGGTACTACCGGGAGAGCAGTTCTTC.

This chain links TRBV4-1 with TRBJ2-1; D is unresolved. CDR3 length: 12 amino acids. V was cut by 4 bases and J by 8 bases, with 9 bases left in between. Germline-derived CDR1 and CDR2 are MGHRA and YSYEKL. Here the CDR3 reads CASSLPFDEQFF. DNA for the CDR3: TGCGCCAGCAGCCTCCCGTTCGATGAGCAGTTCTTC.

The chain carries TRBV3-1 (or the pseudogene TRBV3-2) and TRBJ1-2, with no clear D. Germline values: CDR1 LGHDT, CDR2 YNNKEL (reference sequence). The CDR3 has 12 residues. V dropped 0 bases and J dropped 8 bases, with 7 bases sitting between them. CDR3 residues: CASSQEGGGYTF. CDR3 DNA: TGTGCCAGCAGCCAAGAAGGAGGGGGCTACACCTTC.

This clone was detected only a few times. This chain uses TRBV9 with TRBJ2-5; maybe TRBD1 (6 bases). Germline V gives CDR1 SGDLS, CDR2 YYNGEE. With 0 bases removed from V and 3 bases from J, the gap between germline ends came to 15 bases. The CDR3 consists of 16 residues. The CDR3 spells CASSVGGGFAKETQYF. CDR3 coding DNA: TGTGCCAGCAGCGTAGGTGGGGGCTTCGCGAAAGAGACCCAGTACTTC.

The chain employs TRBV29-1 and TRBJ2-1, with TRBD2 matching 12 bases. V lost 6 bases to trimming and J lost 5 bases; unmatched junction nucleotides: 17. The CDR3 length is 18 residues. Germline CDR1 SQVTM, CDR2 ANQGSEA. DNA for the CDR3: TGCAGCGTGGGCCCCCGCCTAGCGGGGGGGAGTACCCACAATGAGCAGTTCTTC. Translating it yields CSVGPRLAGGSTHNEQFF.

CDR3 in amino acids: CSVEGTGDTEAFF. The CDR3 bases are TGCAGCGTTGAAGGGACAGGGGACACTGAAGCTTTCTTT. This chain links TRBV29-1 with TRBJ1-1; 9 nucleotides line up with TRBD1. J was trimmed by 3 bases and V by 1 base; bases with no gene match: 0. The CDR3 runs 13 residues. The germline V gene has CDR1 SQVTM and CDR2 ANQGSEA.

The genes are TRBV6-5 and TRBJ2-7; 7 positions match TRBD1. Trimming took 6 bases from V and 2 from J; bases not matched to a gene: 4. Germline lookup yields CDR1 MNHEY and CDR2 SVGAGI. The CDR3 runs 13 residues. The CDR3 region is CASRSGQPYEQYF. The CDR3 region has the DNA TGTGCCAGCAGGTCGGGACAGCCCTACGAGCAGTACTTC.

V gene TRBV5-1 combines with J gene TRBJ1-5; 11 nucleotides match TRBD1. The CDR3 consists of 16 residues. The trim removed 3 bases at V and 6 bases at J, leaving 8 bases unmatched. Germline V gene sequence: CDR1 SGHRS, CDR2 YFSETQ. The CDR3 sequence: CASSSGDRGSSQPQHF. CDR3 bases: TGCGCCAGCAGCTCGGGGGACAGGGGGAGTAGTCAGCCCCAGCATTTT.

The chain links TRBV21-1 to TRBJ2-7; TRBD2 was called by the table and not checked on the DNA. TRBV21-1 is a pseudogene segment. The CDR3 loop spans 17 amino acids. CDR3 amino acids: CASSKEAHGAGAYEQYF. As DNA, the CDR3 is TGTGCCAGCAGCAAAGAGGCTCACGGGGCGGGGGCCTACGAGCAGTACTTC.